This T cell receptor beta chain was sequenced during a study of cytomegalovirus exposure and HLA in healthy donors. Overall study results and limits: It was confirmed in vitro that a few of the CMV-associated chains were specific for CMV antigens.

Germline CDR1 is SQVTM and CDR2 is ANQGSEA. V was clipped by 7 bases and J by 4 bases, with 16 bases between them. The CDR3 has 13 residues. The PCR made use of 60 Vbeta and 13 Jbeta primers. The method was immunoSEQ multiplex PCR; TCRdb's version includes in-frame clones alone and lacks a portion of them. The repertoire has 120,000 to 150,000 clones, around 80% of them found once; the top ten carry 1.2%. A remark on this clone: Antigen specificity is unknown.

The material sequenced was PBMCs. This receptor was identified in a female donor in good health and CMV-seronegative. The gene calls are TRBV29-1 and TRBJ1-1; possible D gene TRBD1, 5 bases. The CDR3 sequence is CSGGRERSTEAFF. CDR3 sequence (DNA): TGCAGCGGTGGCAGGGAAAGGAGCACTGAAGCTTTCTTT.